Listed here are 31 T cell receptor beta chains from one sample, sequenced in a study of OX40 agonist ivuxolimab in advanced cancers. Libraries were made using the immunoSEQ multiplex PCR assay. TCRdb took this table from immuneACCESS and kept in-frame rearrangements with V and J called. Such tables lack part of the clones; where checked against another copy, unresolved V genes explain under half of the gap, and the rest is unexplained. The sample table lists tens of thousands of clones, 90% of them with a count of one. 0.33% of the sample rests with the top ten. The sequenced sample was CD4+ or CD8+ T cells sorted from blood, obtained in a trial of the OX40 agonist ivuxolimab. These receptor sequences come from an adult with an advanced solid tumor such as melanoma, head and neck, liver or kidney cancer.

This rearrangement joins TRBV7-9 to TRBJ2-5; 7 bases align to TRBD1. Germline lookup yields CDR1 SEHNR and CDR2 FQNEAQ (reference sequence). Trimming removed 1 base from V and 5 bases from J; junction bases left unmatched: 4. This CDR3 is 14 amino acids long. CDR3 bases: TGTGCCAGCAGCTTAGAAGACAGGGAGGAGACCCAGTACTTC. Translating it yields CASSLEDREETQYF.

V usage is TRBV28 and J usage is TRBJ2-5; D not resolved. V was trimmed by 4 bases and J by 3 bases, leaving 18 bases between them. This CDR3 comprises 16 residues. Germline V CDR1 and CDR2: MDHEN, SYDVKM. Here the CDR3 DNA reads TGTGCCAGCAGTTCGGACCCGGGCAGTTACAAAGAGACCCAGTACTTC. Its translation: CASSSDPGSYKETQYF. The full variable domain, with the rest looked up from reference TRBV28 and TRBJ2-5, is DVKVTQSSRYLVKRTGEKVFLECVQDMDHENMFWYRQDPGLGLRLIYFSYDVKMKEKGDIPEGYSVSREKKERFSLILESASTNQTSMYLCASSSDPGSYKETQYFGPGTRLLVL.

V gene TRBV20-1 combines with J gene TRBJ2-7; no definite D call. This CDR3 contains 10 residues. The germline V gene has CDR1 DFQATT and CDR2 SNEGSKA (reference sequence). Trimming stripped 5 bases from V and 2 bases from J, with 4 bases between. The CDR3 sequence is CSAGPYEQYF. CDR3 in DNA: TGCAGTGCTGGGCCCTACGAGCAGTACTTC.

A remark on this clone: Other nucleotide sequences in the sample specify the same CDR3. The CDR3 is CASSLTDSYGYTF. The CDR3 DNA is TGTGCCAGCAGCTTAACCGACAGCTATGGCTACACCTTC. The chain recombines TRBV7-2 with TRBJ1-2, with a possible D match to TRBD1 (5 bases). The CDR3 contains 13 residues. Germline CDR1 and CDR2: SGHTA and FQGNSA. V was pared by 2 bases and J by 4 bases, with 8 bases between.

The chain combines TRBV2 with TRBJ2-3; D not resolved. Trimming shortened V by 7 bases and J by 10 bases, and 15 bases separated the two germline ends. Germline-derived CDR1 and CDR2 are SNHLY and FYNNEI. The CDR3 is made up of 12 amino acids. The CDR3 DNA is TGTGCCAGCAATCTCCTGGGTAAAGCGCAGTATTTT. Translation gives CASNLLGKAQYF. Full variable domain (outside the CDR3, taken from reference TRBV2 and TRBJ2-3): EPEVTQTPSHQVTQMGQEVILRCVPISNHLYFYWYRQILGQKVEFLVSFYNNEISEKSEIFDDQFSVERPDGSNFTLKIRSTKLEDSAMYFCASNLLGKAQYFGPGTRLTVL.

The chain is built from TRBV7-2 and TRBJ1-4; a weak D match, TRBD1 (6 bases). CDR1 SGHTA and CDR2 FQGNSA come from the germline V gene. The CDR3 runs to 16 residues. Trimming stripped 2 bases from V and 0 bases from J, with 10 bases between. The CDR3 here is CASSLRQAATNEKLFF. The CDR3 bases are TGTGCCAGCAGCTTACGACAGGCGGCAACTAATGAAAAACTGTTTTTT. The whole variable domain, filled in from reference TRBV7-2 and TRBJ1-4, reads GAGVSQSPSNKVTEKGKDVELRCDPISGHTALYWYRQSLGQGLEFLIYFQGNSAPDKSGLPSDRFSAERTGGSVSTLTIQRTQQEDSAVYLCASSLRQAATNEKLFFGSGTQLSVL.

This chain connects TRBV6-5 to TRBJ1-4; D not resolved. Per germline, CDR1 MNHEY and CDR2 SVGAGI. The CDR3 is made up of 14 amino acids. The V gene lost 6 bases and the J gene lost 8 bases, with 16 bases spanning the gap. The CDR3 protein is CASSPGRKGEKLFF. CDR3 nucleotides: TGTGCCAGCAGCCCCGGCCGGAAAGGGGAAAAACTGTTTTTT.

This chain uses TRBV6-5 with TRBJ2-3; 11 bases are shared with TRBD2. This CDR3 has 15 amino acids. V trimming: 4 bases; J trimming: 5 bases; junction bases outside the gene matches: 5. CDR1 is MNHEY, CDR2 SVGAGI, per germline. The CDR3: CASSSTSGGIDTQYF. The CDR3 coding sequence is TGTGCCAGCAGTTCAACTAGCGGGGGAATAGATACGCAGTATTTT.

This clone was detected only once. The chain links TRBV9 to TRBJ1-1; 7 nucleotides agree with TRBD1. Trimming at V came to 4 bases and at J to 6 bases, leaving 3 bases not matched to a gene. The germline gives CDR1 SGDLS, CDR2 YYNGEE. The CDR3 totals 12 residues. CDR3 amino acids: CASSQTGAEAFF. Written as DNA, the CDR3 is TGTGCCAGCAGCCAAACAGGGGCTGAAGCTTTCTTT.

The rearrangement joins TRBV28 to TRBJ1-2; D not certain. CDR1 and CDR2 (germline): MDHEN, SYDVKM. CDR3 length equals 13 residues. V was trimmed by 3 bases and J by 4 bases, leaving 9 bases between them. The CDR3 region is CASSLRVGYGYTF. Here the CDR3 DNA reads TGTGCCAGCAGTTTGAGGGTCGGCTATGGCTACACCTTC.

The chain couples TRBV2 to TRBJ1-4; 8 bases agree with TRBD1. CDR3 length equals 13 residues. V shed 8 bases and J 8 bases; nucleotides not matched to a gene: 7. CDR1 SNHLY and CDR2 FYNNEI come from the germline V gene. Here the CDR3 reads CASQSRGQEKLFF. CDR3 DNA sequence: TGTGCCAGCCAGTCCAGGGGGCAGGAAAAACTGTTTTTT.

The chain uses TRBV29-1 and TRBJ2-1; D might be TRBD2 (6 bases). CDR3 size: 14 residues. V was trimmed by 5 bases and J by 4 bases, leaving 15 bases between them. CDR1 SQVTM and CDR2 ANQGSEA come from the germline V gene. The CDR3 bases are TGCAGCGTTCATCTGGCGGGACCGTACAATGAGCAGTTCTTC. It encodes CSVHLAGPYNEQFF.

The gene calls are TRBV5-4 and TRBJ1-1; no reliable D call. The length of the CDR3 is 15 residues. V was cut by 4 bases and J by 1 base, with 14 bases left in between. Looked up from germline, CDR1 is SGHNT and CDR2 is YYREEE (reference sequence). The CDR3 region has the DNA TGTGCCAGCAGCCGACCCGACGGACCGAACACTGAAGCTTTCTTT. Translated, it gives CASSRPDGPNTEAFF.

The CDR3 DNA reads TGTGTCTGGGGAACAGACATGAACACCGGGGAGCTGTTTTTT. Translation: CVWGTDMNTGELFF. The chain has TRBV6-1 and TRBJ2-2; D is undetermined. Germline CDR1 MNHNS, CDR2 SASEGT. CDR3 length equals 14 residues.

The chain has TRBV4-2 and TRBJ2-1, with TRBD1 identical over 9 bases. The CDR3 is 18 amino acids. Trimming cost V 0 bases and J 7 bases; bases outside gene matches: 13. The germline gives CDR1 LGHNA, CDR2 YNFKEQ. DNA of the CDR3: TGTGCCAGCAGCCAAGATCCCGCCGGGGGACAGGGATTGAATGAGCAGTTCTTC. This gives the protein CASSQDPAGGQGLNEQFF.

This rearrangement joins TRBV28 to TRBJ1-1; no clear D. There are 13 residues in the CDR3. Germline values: CDR1 MDHEN, CDR2 SYDVKM. With 5 bases removed from V and 4 bases from J, the gap between germline ends came to 11 bases. The CDR3 region has the DNA TGTGCCAGCAGTCCGGGCCCCGGCACTGAAGCTTTCTTT. It codes for CASSPGPGTEAFF.

V and J are TRBV9 and TRBJ2-4; D possibly matches TRBD1 or TRBD2 (5 bases each). Per germline, CDR1 SGDLS and CDR2 YYNGEE. Trimming took off 4 bases at V and 4 bases at J, with 18 bases between the two ends. CDR3 length equals 16 residues. The CDR3 nucleotides read TGTGCCAGCAGCCCTTTCGGGTTGGGACCGAAAAACATTCAGTACTTC. Translating it yields CASSPFGLGPKNIQYF.

The rearrangement links TRBV5-1 to TRBJ2-5; D may correspond to TRBD1 or TRBD2 (5 bases each). The assigned J gene may be wrong: the sequence end matches TRBJ2-7 better. Germline CDR1 reads SGHRS; CDR2 reads YFSETQ. There are 15 residues in the CDR3. The CDR3 nucleotides are TGCGCCAGCAGCTGGGGGACCGAGGCCTCCTACGAGCAGTACTTC. This gives the protein CASSWGTEASYEQYF.

The genes are TRBV5-1 and TRBJ2-1, with D tentatively TRBD1 or TRBD2 (6 bases each). The CDR3 loop spans 16 amino acids. The V and J ends lost 0 bases and 3 bases respectively, with 13 bases between them. The germline CDR1 and CDR2 sequences are SGHRS and YFSETQ. This CDR3 reads CASSLAPGAGYNEQFF. Here the CDR3 DNA reads TGCGCCAGCAGCTTGGCCCCGGGGGCCGGCTACAATGAGCAGTTCTTC.

A word on this clone: Germline is not matched at one junction end, which may reflect a read error. Other DNA sequences in the sample encode the same CDR3. Here the CDR3 reads CASSLAGGLQETQYF. The CDR3 DNA follows: TGTGCCAGCAGCCTAGCGGGGGGGCTTCAAGAGACCCAGTACTTC. The genes are TRBV7-9 and TRBJ2-5, with TRBD2 matching over 12 bases. Germline V gives CDR1 SEHNR, CDR2 FQNEAQ (reference sequence). This CDR3 contains 15 residues.

The V and J genes are TRBV11-2 and TRBJ1-5; D gene uncertain. Germline CDR1 is SGHAT and CDR2 is FQNNGV. V was trimmed by 5 bases and J by 4 bases, leaving 15 bases between them. The CDR3 runs 15 residues. In DNA, the CDR3 is TGTGCCAGCAGCCCCTCCGCGGGGATAAATCAGCCCCAGCATTTT. It encodes CASSPSAGINQPQHF.

This clone appeared once. The chain recombines TRBV7-3 with TRBJ1-1, with D hard to call. V was pared by 5 bases and J by 1 base, with 8 bases between. Germline lookup yields CDR1 SGHTA and CDR2 FQGTGA. The CDR3 has 13 residues. As DNA, the CDR3 is TGTGCCAGCAGCCGCGGCCCGAACACTGAAGCTTTCTTT. Its translation: CASSRGPNTEAFF.

This rearrangement joins TRBV30 to TRBJ1-2; D is possibly TRBD1 (5 bases). Germline assignment: CDR1 GTSNPN and CDR2 SVGIG (reference sequence). The CDR3 has 12 amino acids. The V gene lost 8 bases and the J gene lost 2 bases, with 12 bases spanning the gap. CDR3 bases: TGTGCCCGGGGGACGGGAAACTATGGCTACACCTTC. It translates to CARGTGNYGYTF.

The V and J genes are TRBV2 and TRBJ2-4; D possibly uses TRBD1 or TRBD2 (6 bases each). This CDR3 is built from 15 residues. The germline V gene encodes CDR1 SNHLY and CDR2 FYNNEI. Trimming took 5 bases from V and 0 from J, leaving 11 bases between them. The CDR3 DNA is TGTGCCAGCAGTCCACAGGGACTAGCCAAAAACATTCAGTACTTC. This sequence encodes CASSPQGLAKNIQYF. Full variable domain (missing parts from reference TRBV2 and TRBJ2-4): EPEVTQTPSHQVTQMGQEVILRCVPISNHLYFYWYRQILGQKVEFLVSFYNNEISEKSEIFDDQFSVERPDGSNFTLKIRSTKLEDSAMYFCASSPQGLAKNIQYFGAGTRLSVL.

This clone appeared a single time. This chain connects TRBV2 to TRBJ2-3; the D is unclear. CDR1 is SNHLY and CDR2 is FYNNEI in the germline V gene. The V end lost 5 bases, the J end lost 4 bases, and 16 bases lay between the germline ends. CDR3 size: 15 residues. The CDR3 region has the DNA TGTGCCAGCAGTTCAAATCAACACATTTCAGATACGCAGTATTTT. Protein product: CASSSNQHISDTQYF.

V is TRBV5-8 and J is TRBJ2-1; 9 nucleotides agree with TRBD2. CDR3 length: 17 amino acids. Germline trimming cut 0 bases from V and 2 bases from J; bases unmatched to any gene: 6. Germline V lookup: CDR1 SGHTS, CDR2 YDEGEE. The CDR3 DNA follows: TGTGCCAGCAGCTTGGTTCTAGCTAGCGGGGCCTACAATGAGCAGTTCTTC. Protein sequence: CASSLVLASGAYNEQFF. The complete variable domain, with remaining parts taken from reference TRBV5-8 and TRBJ2-1, reads EAGVTQSPTHLIKTRGQQATLRCSPISGHTSVYWYQQALGLGLQFLLWYDEGEERNRGNFPPRFSGRQFPNYSSELNVNALELEDSALYLCASSLVLASGAYNEQFFGPGTRLTVL.

The V gene is TRBV11-2, the J gene TRBJ1-6, with 11 bases lining up with TRBD1. Trimming at V came to 2 bases and at J to 12 bases, leaving 6 bases not matched to a gene. The CDR3 contains 15 residues. Germline-derived CDR1 and CDR2 are SGHAT and FQNNGV. The CDR3 spells CASSLKGTGGVPLHF. The CDR3 nucleotides are TGTGCCAGCAGCTTAAAAGGGACAGGGGGGGTACCCCTCCACTTT.

The rearrangement joins TRBV9 to TRBJ1-2, with 7 bases fitting TRBD1. The CDR3 is 15 residues long. CDR1 is SGDLS, CDR2 YYNGEE, per germline. With V trimmed by 0 bases and J by 4 bases, 6 bases remained unmatched. CDR3 sequence reads: CASSVEQGNSYGYTF. DNA of the CDR3: TGTGCCAGCAGCGTAGAACAGGGGAACAGCTATGGCTACACCTTC.

The table lists this clone with a count of one. CDR3 residues: CASSVGGSPEAFF. The CDR3 nucleotides read TGTGCCAGCAGCGTCGGGGGGAGTCCTGAAGCTTTCTTT. This chain links TRBV7-8 with TRBJ1-1, with D possibly matching TRBD1 (5 bases). Germline V gene data show CDR1 as SGHVS and CDR2 as FQNEAQ. This CDR3 has 13 residues. Trimming removed 5 bases at V and 6 bases at J, with 13 bases between.

The J gene is TRBJ2-3, the V gene TRBV5-4; TRBD1 matches 10 bases. The V segment lost 5 bases and the J segment 0 bases; nucleotides outside the gene matches: 6. The CDR3 covers 16 residues. Germline V CDR1 and CDR2: SGHNT, YYREEE (reference sequence). The CDR3 nucleotides are TGTGCCAGCAGGAGACAGGGGGCCCTTAGCACAGATACGCAGTATTTT. It yields the protein CASRRQGALSTDTQYF.

The chain uses TRBV5-4 and TRBJ2-3; 10 bases line up with TRBD1. Germline CDR1 reads SGHNT; CDR2 reads YYREEE (reference sequence). The CDR3 spans 13 residues. The J segment lost 5 bases and the V segment lost 5 bases, leaving 2 bases of the junction unmatched. In nucleotides, the CDR3 is TGTGCCAGCAGGGACAGGGGGGGAGATACGCAGTATTTT. It encodes CASRDRGGDTQYF.